These 12 T cell receptor beta chains came from one sample sequenced in a study of CD8 T cells in Susac syndrome. cDNA came from about 0.5 to 1 ug RNA primed by random hexamers. TCRdb ran MiXCR on the immunoSEQ multiplex PCR reads and lists one entry per CDR3 protein. This sample yields hundreds of thousands of distinct CDR3 sequences, of which 85% to 95% are seen a single time; around 0.15% belongs to the top ten. Material for sequencing was CD4+ T cells from PBMCs. All receptors come from a human donor with Susac syndrome.

This sequence joins TRBV5-1 and TRBJ1-2; D unclear. CDR3 length: 14 amino acids. Trimming stripped 0 bases from V and 8 bases from J, with 14 bases between. Germline CDR1 is SGHRS and CDR2 is YFSETQ. CDR3 loop: CASSLVAGGEGYTF. In nucleotides, the CDR3 is TGCGCCAGCAGCTTGGTGGCAGGCGGTGAGGGCTACACCTTC.

The rearrangement links TRBV30 to TRBJ1-6; D is undetermined. The length of the CDR3 is 13 residues. Trimming stripped 5 bases from V and 7 bases from J, with 12 bases between. Germline values: CDR1 GTSNPN, CDR2 SVGIG (reference sequence). The CDR3 DNA sequence: TGTGCCTGGTTGAACTCCCGGAATTCACCCCTCCACTTT. Translating it yields CAWLNSRNSPLHF.

This sequence joins TRBV19 and TRBJ1-1; D gene uncertain. Germline V gives CDR1 LNHDA, CDR2 SQIVND (reference sequence). Trimming left V 3 bases short and J 1 base short, with 6 bases between. CDR3 size: 13 residues. The CDR3 is CASSIRGNTEAFF. The CDR3 bases are TGTGCCAGTAGTATCCGGGGGAACACTGAAGCTTTCTTT.

The chain uses TRBV20-1 and TRBJ2-1, with 8 bases identical to TRBD2. The J segment lost 7 bases and the V segment lost 5 bases, leaving 13 bases of the junction unmatched. This CDR3 contains 15 residues. Germline assignment: CDR1 DFQATT and CDR2 SNEGSKA (reference sequence). The CDR3 sequence: CSAVPMAGGWNEQFF. DNA for the CDR3: TGCAGTGCTGTGCCTATGGCGGGGGGATGGAATGAGCAGTTCTTC.

This sequence joins TRBV10-3 and TRBJ2-5, with 8 bases matching TRBD1. The CDR3 has 15 amino acids. V shed 4 bases and J 4 bases; nucleotides not matched to a gene: 8. The germline gives CDR1 ENHRY, CDR2 SYGVKD. DNA of the CDR3: TGTGCCATCAGTGGCGCAGGGGGCGTCCCAGAGACCCAGTACTTC. Translation: CAISGAGGVPETQYF.

The V call is TRBV7-8, the J call TRBJ2-5; 7 bases align to TRBD1. Germline loops: CDR1 SGHVS, CDR2 FQNEAQ. V was clipped by 4 bases and J by 4 bases; unmatched bases: 9. The CDR3 length is 15 residues. The CDR3 sequence: CASSSWGQRGETQYF. As DNA, the CDR3 is TGTGCCAGCAGCTCCTGGGGACAGAGGGGAGAGACCCAGTACTTC.

The V call is TRBV9, the J call TRBJ2-2; no definite D call. V was trimmed by 3 bases and J by 4 bases, leaving 16 bases between them. The CDR3 runs 16 residues. Germline CDR1 is SGDLS and CDR2 is YYNGEE. CDR3 protein: CASSEALFPGTGELFF. The CDR3 region has the DNA TGTGCCAGCAGCGAGGCCCTTTTCCCGGGCACCGGGGAGCTGTTTTTT. Full variable domain (missing parts from reference TRBV9 and TRBJ2-2): DSGVTQTPKHLITATGQRVTLRCSPRSGDLSVYWYQQSLDQGLQFLIQYYNGEERAKGNILERFSAQQFPDLHSELNLSSLELGDSALYFCASSEALFPGTGELFFGEGSRLTVL.

The J gene is TRBJ2-2, the V gene TRBV29-1; 9 bases match TRBD1. This CDR3 is 16 amino acids long. The J segment lost 2 bases and the V segment lost 1 base, leaving 5 bases of the junction unmatched. Germline CDR1 is SQVTM and CDR2 is ANQGSEA. The CDR3 loop reads CSVEGGQGYNTGELFF. CDR3 sequence (DNA): TGCAGCGTTGAAGGGGGACAGGGATATAACACCGGGGAGCTGTTTTTT.

This chain joins TRBV20-1 and TRBJ2-7, with 9 bases identical to TRBD1. CDR1 is DFQATT and CDR2 is SNEGSKA in the germline V gene (reference sequence). The CDR3 runs to 14 residues. V was clipped by 5 bases and J by 4 bases; unmatched bases: 9. Here the CDR3 reads CSAPGQGTLYEQYF. Written as DNA, the CDR3 is TGCAGTGCTCCCGGACAGGGGACTTTGTACGAGCAGTACTTC.

The genes are TRBV10-2 and TRBJ2-2, with D perhaps TRBD1 (5 bases). Trimming shortened V by 2 bases and J by 0 bases, and 10 bases separated the two germline ends. The CDR3 totals 16 residues. Germline assignment: CDR1 WSHSY and CDR2 SAAADI. The CDR3 DNA follows: TGCGCCAGCAGTGAGAGGTACAGGACGAACACCGGGGAGCTGTTTTTT. Protein product: CASSERYRTNTGELFF.

This CDR3 is CASISRGTEAFF. The CDR3 nucleotides are TGTGCCAGCATAAGTCGGGGCACTGAAGCTTTCTTT. This chain uses TRBV6-1 with TRBJ1-1; D ambiguous. CDR3 length: 12 amino acids. V dropped 7 bases and J dropped 4 bases, with 10 bases sitting between them. Germline V lookup: CDR1 MNHNS, CDR2 SASEGT.

The V gene is TRBV27, the J gene TRBJ1-6, with D hard to call. Trimming took off 1 base at V and 7 bases at J, with 11 bases between the two ends. The length of the CDR3 is 15 residues. Per germline, CDR1 MNHEY and CDR2 SMNVEV (reference sequence). CDR3 sequence (DNA): TGTGCCAGCAGTTTATTTTCCCCGAAAAATTCACCCCTCCACTTT. Its protein product is CASSLFSPKNSPLHF.